These 2 T cell receptor beta chains share one sample of origin, sequenced in a study of blood T cell repertoires in COVID-19. Generated by immunoSEQ multiplex PCR, the TCRdb table keeps only in-frame clones and is missing some. There are approximately 200,000 clones in the sample; roughly three quarters occur only once, and roughly 17% lies in the top ten. What was sequenced was peripheral blood. The source is a man aged 55 to 69 with active or convalescent COVID-19.

This clone came up once. The chain carries TRBV19 and TRBJ1-5; the match to TRBD1 covers 9 bases. J lost 11 bases, V lost 8 bases, and 10 bases had no gene match. The germline V gene encodes CDR1 LNHDA and CDR2 SQIVND (reference sequence). This CDR3 spans 13 amino acids. The CDR3 DNA reads TGTGCCAGTGGTTCGACAGGGGGAGGGACCCAGCATTTT. Its translation: CASGSTGGGTQHF.

The rearrangement joins TRBV3-1 (or the pseudogene TRBV3-2) to TRBJ1-4; 9 bases are shared with TRBD1. The V gene end was trimmed by 4 bases and the J gene end by 0 bases; junction bases not matched to a gene: 3. Germline V CDR1 and CDR2: LGHDT, YNNKEL (reference sequence). This CDR3 has 16 residues. The CDR3 sequence: CASSLRQGATNEKLFF. Here the CDR3 DNA reads TGTGCCAGCAGCCTCCGACAGGGGGCAACTAATGAAAAACTGTTTTTT.